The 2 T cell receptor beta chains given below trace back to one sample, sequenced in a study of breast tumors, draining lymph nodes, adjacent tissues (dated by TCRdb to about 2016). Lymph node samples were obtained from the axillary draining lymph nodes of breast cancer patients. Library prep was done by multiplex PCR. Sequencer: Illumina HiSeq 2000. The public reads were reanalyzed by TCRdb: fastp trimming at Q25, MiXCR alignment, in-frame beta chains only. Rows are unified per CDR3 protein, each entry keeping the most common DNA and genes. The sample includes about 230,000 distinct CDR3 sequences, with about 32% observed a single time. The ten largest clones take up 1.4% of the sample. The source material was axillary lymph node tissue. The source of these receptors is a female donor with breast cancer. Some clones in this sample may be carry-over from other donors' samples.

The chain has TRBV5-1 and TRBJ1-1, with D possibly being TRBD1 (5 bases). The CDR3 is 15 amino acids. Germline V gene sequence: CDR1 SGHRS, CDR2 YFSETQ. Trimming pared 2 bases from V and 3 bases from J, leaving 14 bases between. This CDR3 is CASSFTGEPDTEAFF. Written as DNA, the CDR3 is TGCGCCAGCAGCTTTACAGGTGAGCCCGACACTGAAGCTTTCTTT.

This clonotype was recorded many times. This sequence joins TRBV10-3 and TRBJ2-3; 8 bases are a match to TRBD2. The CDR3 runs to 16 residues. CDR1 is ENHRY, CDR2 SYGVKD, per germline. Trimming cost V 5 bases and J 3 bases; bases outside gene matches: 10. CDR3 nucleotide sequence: TGTGCCATCAGTTTTACCGGGACTAGTGCGACAGATACGCAGTATTTT. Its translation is CAISFTGTSATDTQYF.